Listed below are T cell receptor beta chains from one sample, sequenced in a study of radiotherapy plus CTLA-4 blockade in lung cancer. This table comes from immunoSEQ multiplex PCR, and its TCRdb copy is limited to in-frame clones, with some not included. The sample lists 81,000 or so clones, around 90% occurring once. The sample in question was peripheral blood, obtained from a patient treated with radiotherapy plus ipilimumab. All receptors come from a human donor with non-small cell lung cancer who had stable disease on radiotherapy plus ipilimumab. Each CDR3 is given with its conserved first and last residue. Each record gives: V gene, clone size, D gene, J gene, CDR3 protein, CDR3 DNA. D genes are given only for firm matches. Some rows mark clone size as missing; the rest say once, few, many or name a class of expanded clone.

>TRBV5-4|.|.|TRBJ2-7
CASSSPRSYEQYF
TGTGCCAGCAGCTCCCCCAGGTCCTACGAGCAGTACTTC
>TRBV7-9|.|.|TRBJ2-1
CASSTDPHNEQFF
TGTGCCAGCAGCACCGACCCCCACAATGAGCAGTTCTTC
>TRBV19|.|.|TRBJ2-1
CASSIDKRGGLNEQFF
TGTGCCAGTAGTATAGATAAAAGGGGGGGCCTAAATGAGCAGTTCTTC
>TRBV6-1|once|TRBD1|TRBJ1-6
CASTATGDNSPLHF
TGTGCCAGCACAGCGACAGGGGATAATTCACCCCTCCACTTT
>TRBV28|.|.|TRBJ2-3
CASQRTDTQYF
TGTGCCAGCCAACGCACAGATACGCAGTATTTT
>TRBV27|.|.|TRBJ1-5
CASSFAGQPVQPQHF
TGTGCCAGCAGTTTCGCCGGGCAACCCGTTCAGCCCCAGCATTTT
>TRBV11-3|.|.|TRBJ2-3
CASSLGAVGGTDTQYF
TGTGCCAGCAGCTTAGGAGCGGTGGGTGGCACAGATACGCAGTATTTT
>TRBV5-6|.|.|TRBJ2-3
CASSLGGRTVGADTQYF
TGTGCCAGCAGCTTGGGCGGCAGAACAGTGGGCGCAGATACGCAGTATTTT
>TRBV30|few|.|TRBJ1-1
CAWSVSGGGTEAFF
TGTGCCTGGAGTGTAAGCGGGGGAGGCACTGAAGCTTTCTTT
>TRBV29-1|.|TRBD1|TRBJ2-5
CSVSRGLETQYF
TGCAGCGTGTCCAGGGGGCTAGAGACCCAGTACTTC
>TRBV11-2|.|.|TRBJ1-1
CASSPKGGNTEAFF
TGTGCCAGCAGCCCAAAGGGCGGGAACACTGAAGCTTTCTTT
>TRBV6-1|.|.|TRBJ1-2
CASSEGRNLLVNYGYTF
TGTGCCAGCAGTGAAGGCAGGAACCTTCTGGTTAACTATGGCTACACCTTC
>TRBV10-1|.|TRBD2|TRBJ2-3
CASSGSLAGGLTQYF
TGCGCCAGCAGTGGGTCTCTAGCGGGGGGCCTTACGCAGTATTTT
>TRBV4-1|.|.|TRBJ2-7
CASSQARGMSGYEQYF
TGCGCCAGCAGCCAAGCGCGAGGGATGTCCGGCTACGAGCAGTACTTC
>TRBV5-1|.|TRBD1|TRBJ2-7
CASSLTGGASYEQYF
TGCGCCAGCAGCTTGACAGGGGGCGCCTCCTACGAGCAGTACTTC
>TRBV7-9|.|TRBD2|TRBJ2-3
CASSTGTSGRRADTQYF
TGTGCCAGCAGCACCGGGACTAGCGGGAGGAGGGCAGATACGCAGTATTTT
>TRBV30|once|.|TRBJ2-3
CAWSETGISTDTQYF
TGTGCCTGGAGTGAGACAGGCATCAGCACAGATACGCAGTATTTT
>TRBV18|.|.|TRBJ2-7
CASSPGEGYEQYF
TGTGCCAGCTCACCGGGTGAGGGCTACGAGCAGTACTTC
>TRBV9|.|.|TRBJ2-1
CASSVSGHAGSYNEQFF
TGTGCCAGCAGCGTAAGCGGGCACGCGGGCTCCTACAATGAGCAGTTCTTC
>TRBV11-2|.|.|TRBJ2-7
CASSFSSQVYEQYF
TGTGCCAGCAGCTTTTCTAGTCAGGTCTACGAGCAGTACTTC
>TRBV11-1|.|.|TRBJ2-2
CASTIDPIRNTGELFF
TGTGCCAGCACCATAGACCCTATTAGGAACACCGGGGAGCTGTTTTTT
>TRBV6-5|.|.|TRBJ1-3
CASSTDGAGNTIYF
TGTGCCAGCAGTACCGACGGCGCTGGAAACACCATATATTTT
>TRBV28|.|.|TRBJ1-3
CASSPVGGGTGNTIYF
TGTGCCAGCAGTCCTGTTGGGGGGGGCACTGGAAACACCATATATTTT
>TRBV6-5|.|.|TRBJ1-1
CASSSDQLSEAFF
TGTGCCAGCAGCTCAGATCAGCTCAGTGAAGCTTTCTTT
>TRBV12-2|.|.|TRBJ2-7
CASRSPRLAGGEQYF
TGTGCAAGTCGCTCGCCCCGGCTAGCGGGAGGCGAGCAGTACTTC
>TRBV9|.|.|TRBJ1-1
CASSVGLSNTEAFF
TGTGCCAGCAGCGTAGGTCTGTCGAACACTGAAGCTTTCTTT
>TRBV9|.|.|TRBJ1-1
CASSAFGAPEAFF
TGTGCCAGCAGCGCCTTTGGAGCTCCTGAAGCTTTCTTT
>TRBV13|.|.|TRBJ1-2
CASSLGRSSHYGYTF
TGTGCCAGCAGCTTAGGAAGAAGTTCCCACTATGGCTACACCTTC
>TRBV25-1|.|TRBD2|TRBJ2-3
CASSDPPSGSRKDTQYF
TGTGCCAGCAGTGACCCCCCTAGCGGGAGTAGAAAAGATACGCAGTATTTT
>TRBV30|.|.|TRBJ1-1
CAWGKIQGNTEAFF
TGTGCCTGGGGTAAGATACAGGGGAACACTGAAGCTTTCTTT
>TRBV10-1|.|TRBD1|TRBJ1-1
CASSDRQGYGTEAFF
TGCGCCAGCAGTGATCGACAGGGGTACGGCACTGAAGCTTTCTTT
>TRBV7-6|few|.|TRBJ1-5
CASSLQQGESYSNQPQHF
TGTGCCAGCAGCTTACAACAGGGAGAGAGCTATAGCAATCAGCCCCAGCATTTT
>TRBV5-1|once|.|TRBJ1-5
CASSPESGGGDQPQHF
TGCGCCAGCAGCCCGGAATCGGGGGGTGGCGATCAGCCCCAGCATTTT
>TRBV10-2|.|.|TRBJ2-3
CASSAGAEAGSDTQYF
TGCGCCAGCAGCGCAGGAGCAGAAGCTGGATCAGATACGCAGTATTTT
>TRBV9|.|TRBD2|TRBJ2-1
CASSVAISGMYNEQFF
TGTGCCAGCAGCGTAGCTATTAGCGGGATGTACAATGAGCAGTTCTTC
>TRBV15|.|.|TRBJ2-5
CATSRSDRQETQYF
TGTGCCACCAGCAGATCAGACAGACAAGAGACCCAGTACTTC
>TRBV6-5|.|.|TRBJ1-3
CASTRGGSGNTIYF
TGTGCCAGCACCCGGGGGGGCTCTGGAAACACCATATATTTT
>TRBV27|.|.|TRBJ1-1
CASSFGRSNTEAFF
TGTGCCAGCAGTTTCGGCAGGTCGAACACTGAAGCTTTCTTT
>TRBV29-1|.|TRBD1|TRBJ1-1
CSVLSGGASPFF
TGCAGCGTCCTTTCAGGGGGCGCGAGCCCTTTCTTT
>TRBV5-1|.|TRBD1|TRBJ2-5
CASSSGTGVYLQETQYF
TGCGCCAGCAGCTCCGGGACAGGGGTTTACCTCCAAGAGACCCAGTACTTC
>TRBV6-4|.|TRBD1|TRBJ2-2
CASSVEGAGTGELFF
TGTGCCAGCAGTGTAGAGGGGGCAGGAACCGGGGAGCTGTTTTTT
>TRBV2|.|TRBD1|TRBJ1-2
CASGTGGLNYGYTF
TGTGCCAGCGGCACAGGGGGCCTTAACTATGGCTACACCTTC
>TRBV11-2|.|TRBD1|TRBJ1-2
CASSLRGQGEYGYTF
TGTGCCAGCAGCTTACGCGGACAGGGGGAATATGGCTACACCTTC
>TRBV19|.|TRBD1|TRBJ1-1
CASSGRDSPNTEAFF
TGTGCCAGTAGCGGGCGGGACAGCCCGAACACTGAAGCTTTCTTT
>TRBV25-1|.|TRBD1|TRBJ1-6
CASGQGPDGSPLHF
TGTGCCAGCGGACAGGGCCCTGATGGTTCACCCCTCCACTTT
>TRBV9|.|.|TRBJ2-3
CASSVEDVSSTGTDTQYF
TGTGCCAGCAGCGTAGAGGACGTTAGTAGCACGGGCACAGATACGCAGTATTTT
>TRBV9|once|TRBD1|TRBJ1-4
CASSGGTDYEKLFF
TGTGCCAGCAGCGGAGGGACAGATTATGAAAAACTGTTTTTT
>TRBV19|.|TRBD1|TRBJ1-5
CASSPDRGGNQPQHF
TGTGCCAGTAGCCCGGACAGGGGAGGCAATCAGCCCCAGCATTTT
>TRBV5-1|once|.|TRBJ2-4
CASSSEGDIQYF
TGCGCCAGCAGCTCAGAAGGGGACATTCAGTACTTC
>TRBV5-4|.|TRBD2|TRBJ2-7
CASSLAGGRYEQYF
TGTGCCAGCAGCTTAGCGGGGGGGCGATACGAGCAGTACTTC
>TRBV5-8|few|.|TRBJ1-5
CASSLSPGFNQPQHF
TGTGCCAGCAGCTTGAGCCCGGGGTTCAATCAGCCCCAGCATTTT
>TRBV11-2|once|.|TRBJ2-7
CASSLALATTYEQYF
TGTGCCAGCAGCTTAGCGCTAGCGACGACCTACGAGCAGTACTTC
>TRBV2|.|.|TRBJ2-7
CASNIDDYEQYF
TGTGCCAGCAATATTGACGATTACGAGCAGTACTTC
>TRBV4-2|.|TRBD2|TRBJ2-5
CASSQEGGEETQYF
TGTGCCAGCAGCCAAGAGGGGGGGGAAGAGACCCAGTACTTC
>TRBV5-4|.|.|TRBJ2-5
CASSLGGALGQETQYF
TGTGCCAGCAGCTTGGGGGGGGCCTTGGGGCAAGAGACCCAGTACTTC